This entry is about one T cell receptor (beta chain). This entry comes from a study of cytomegalovirus exposure and HLA in healthy donors. Germline CDR1 and CDR2: SEHNR and FQNEAQ (reference sequence). V lost 5 bases and J lost 1, with 13 bases in between. CDR3 length: 15 residues. The primer mix had 60 Vbeta and 13 Jbeta primers. This table comes from immunoSEQ multiplex PCR, and its TCRdb copy is limited to in-frame clones, with some not included. The sample lists under 200,000 clones, 70% to 85% seen once, with around 2.3% in the top ten. Sequences were obtained from PBMCs. This sequence was found in a man aged 45-60 years in good health and CMV-seropositive. The chain carries TRBV7-9 and TRBJ2-3; tentative D call: TRBD2 (5 bases). The DNA for the CDR3 is TGTGCCAGCAGCCCCCCGGGAAGTGGCACAGATACGCAGTATTTT. It is translated as CASSPPGSGTDTQYF.